These 23 T cell receptor beta chains originate from one sample sequenced in a study of T cell responses to AZD1222 COVID-19 vaccine. Method: immunoSEQ multiplex PCR; TCRdb's copy keeps in-frame clones and lacks some. The sample lists approximately 150,000 clones; over 90% were seen once. Sample: peripheral blood, taken on day 0 of MenACWY control vaccination. Receptors were obtained from an adult in good health.

The count of this clone is one. The genes are TRBV5-8 and TRBJ2-1, with 7 bases identical to TRBD2. CDR1 is SGHTS and CDR2 is YDEGEE in the germline V gene. The V and J ends lost 5 bases and 5 bases, in that order; junction bases with no gene match: 13. This CDR3 comprises 16 residues. The CDR3 sequence: CASSSLRGFVHNEQFF. CDR3 sequence (DNA): TGTGCCAGCAGTTCCTTGCGGGGGTTCGTACACAATGAGCAGTTCTTC.

The chain employs TRBV3-1 (or the pseudogene TRBV3-2) and TRBJ1-6; D is possibly TRBD1 (6 bases). CDR1 and CDR2 from the germline V gene are LGHDT and YNNKEL (reference sequence). V was shortened by 4 bases and J by 11 bases, with 15 bases between the two germline ends. The CDR3 totals 14 residues. For the CDR3, the DNA is TGTGCCAGCAGCCCCCGAGGACAGCAAACACCCCTCCACTTT. Its protein is CASSPRGQQTPLHF.

The V gene is TRBV5-1, the J gene TRBJ2-1, with TRBD2 as a possible D gene (5 bases). CDR3 length: 14 residues. V shed 0 bases and J shed 8 bases, with 12 bases lying between them. Per germline, CDR1 SGHRS and CDR2 YFSETQ. The CDR3 nucleotides are TGCGCCAGCAGCTTGGCCCAGGTTAGCGATGAGCAGTTCTTC. This gives the protein CASSLAQVSDEQFF.

V usage is TRBV29-1 and J usage is TRBJ1-1; 8 positions match TRBD1. Germline CDR1 reads SQVTM; CDR2 reads ANQGSEA. V lost 3 bases and J lost 0; bases outside the gene matches: 3. The CDR3 loop spans 14 amino acids. For the CDR3, the DNA is TGCAGCGTTGAGGGACAGGCTATGAACACTGAAGCTTTCTTT. It yields the protein CSVEGQAMNTEAFF.

This clone was observed a single time. The chain employs TRBV5-5 and TRBJ1-1; D is unclear. This CDR3 spans 15 amino acids. CDR1 and CDR2 (germline): SGHKS, YYEKEE (reference sequence). V lost 3 bases and J 0 bases, leaving 12 bases between the germline ends. CDR3 residues: CASSSSAELNTEAFF. Here the CDR3 DNA reads TGTGCCAGCAGCTCCTCGGCAGAGCTGAACACTGAAGCTTTCTTT.

The chain combines TRBV19 with TRBJ1-2; TRBD1 is a possible D gene (5 bases). Germline assignment: CDR1 LNHDA and CDR2 SQIVND (reference sequence). The CDR3 totals 15 residues. The V end lost 5 bases, the J end lost 2 bases, and 15 bases lay between the germline ends. The CDR3 reads CASSSGARRNYGYTF. Here the CDR3 DNA reads TGTGCCAGTAGTTCTGGGGCGCGTCGGAACTATGGCTACACCTTC.

The rearrangement uses TRBV29-1 and TRBJ1-1; D gene uncertain. Trimming left V 0 bases short and J 4 bases short, with 12 bases between. This CDR3 contains 14 residues. Germline V CDR1 and CDR2: SQVTM, ANQGSEA. The CDR3 nucleotides are TGCAGCGTTGAAGAGGCGGTGGCGGGCACTGAAGCTTTCTTT. It specifies CSVEEAVAGTEAFF. The full variable domain, rest sourced from reference TRBV29-1 and TRBJ1-1, is SAVISQKPSRDICQRGTSLTIQCQVDSQVTMMFWYRQQPGQSLTLIATANQGSEATYESGFVIDKFPISRPNLTFSTLTVSNMSPEDSSIYLCSVEEAVAGTEAFFGQGTRLTVV.

The J gene is TRBJ1-2, the V gene TRBV14, with D possibly matching TRBD1 (5 bases). The CDR3 totals 16 residues. Germline loops: CDR1 SGHDN, CDR2 FVKESK. V dropped 5 bases and J dropped 6 bases, with 22 bases sitting between them. Here the CDR3 DNA reads TGTGCCAGCAGCAGGATCGGACACAATCGCGAAAATGGCTACACCTTC. It specifies CASSRIGHNRENGYTF.

The chain combines TRBV5-5 with TRBJ2-7; 9 nucleotides match TRBD1. Germline values: CDR1 SGHKS, CDR2 YYEKEE (reference sequence). This CDR3 is 14 amino acids long. Trimming cost V 4 bases and J 1 base; bases outside gene matches: 3. CDR3 loop: CASSGQGSSYEQYF. In nucleotides, the CDR3 is TGTGCCAGCAGCGGACAGGGGTCGTCCTACGAGCAGTACTTC. Combining the CDR3 with reference TRBV5-5 and TRBJ2-7 gives the whole variable domain DAGVTQSPTHLIKTRGQQVTLRCSPISGHKSVSWYQQVLGQGPQFIFQYYEKEERGRGNFPDRFSARQFPNYSSELNVNALLLGDSALYLCASSGQGSSYEQYFGPGTRLTVT.

The chain recombines TRBV5-6 with TRBJ1-2, with D hard to call. CDR1 is SGHDT and CDR2 is YYEEEE in the germline V gene. The V end was cut by 1 base, the J end by 4 bases, with 11 bases between. The CDR3 is made up of 14 amino acids. The CDR3 DNA reads as TGTGCCAGCAGCTTGTTGCTGGTGGGCTATGGCTACACCTTC. It is translated as CASSLLLVGYGYTF. Looking up the rest from reference TRBV5-6 and TRBJ1-2 gives the full variable domain: DAGVTQSPTHLIKTRGQQVTLRCSPKSGHDTVSWYQQALGQGPQFIFQYYEEEERQRGNFPDRFSGHQFPNYSSELNVNALLLGDSALYLCASSLLLVGYGYTFGSGTRLTVV.

This clone was detected once. CDR3 nucleotides: TGTGCCAGCAGCGTAGTGGAGGTTAATTCACCCCTCCACTTT. This encodes CASSVVEVNSPLHF. This chain links TRBV9 with TRBJ1-6, with unresolved D. The CDR3 is 14 residues long. Germline CDR1 reads SGDLS; CDR2 reads YYNGEE. Trimming left V 0 bases short and J 6 bases short, with 7 bases between. The full variable domain, its missing parts supplied by reference TRBV9 and TRBJ1-6, is DSGVTQTPKHLITATGQRVTLRCSPRSGDLSVYWYQQSLDQGLQFLIQYYNGEERAKGNILERFSAQQFPDLHSELNLSSLELGDSALYFCASSVVEVNSPLHFGNGTRLTVT.

The chain has TRBV7-2 and TRBJ1-1; tentative D call: TRBD1 (5 bases). Germline V CDR1 and CDR2: SGHTA, FQGNSA. Trimming cost V 4 bases and J 1 base, with 22 bases left between them. This CDR3 contains 18 residues. The CDR3: CASSSFGGWAGQNTEAFF. In DNA form, the CDR3 reads TGTGCCAGCAGCTCTTTTGGGGGTTGGGCCGGCCAGAACACTGAAGCTTTCTTT.

The chain carries TRBV2 and TRBJ1-2, with D perhaps matching TRBD1 (6 bases). Germline lookup yields CDR1 SNHLY and CDR2 FYNNEI. V lost 0 bases, J lost 4 bases, and 12 bases lay in between. The CDR3 is 15 amino acids. Here the CDR3 DNA reads TGTGCCAGCAGTGAAGCGGTCAGAGGGGGCTATGGCTACACCTTC. Protein sequence: CASSEAVRGGYGYTF. Filled out from reference TRBV2 and TRBJ1-2, the complete variable domain reads EPEVTQTPSHQVTQMGQEVILRCVPISNHLYFYWYRQILGQKVEFLVSFYNNEISEKSEIFDDQFSVERPDGSNFTLKIRSTKLEDSAMYFCASSEAVRGGYGYTFGSGTRLTVV.

This rearrangement joins TRBV19 to TRBJ2-1, with 11 bases identical to TRBD2. V shed 2 bases and J 8 bases; nucleotides not matched to a gene: 8. The CDR3 extends over 16 amino acids. Germline CDR1 LNHDA, CDR2 SQIVND (reference sequence). CDR3 loop: CASSIPALAGGDEQFF. The CDR3 region has the DNA TGTGCCAGTAGTATACCCGCGCTAGCGGGGGGCGATGAGCAGTTCTTC.

The chain recombines TRBV27 with TRBJ1-5; TRBD1 matches 8 bases. With V trimmed by 5 bases and J by 5 bases, 5 bases remained unmatched. The CDR3 extends over 14 amino acids. Per germline, CDR1 MNHEY and CDR2 SMNVEV (reference sequence). The CDR3 coding sequence is TGTGCCAGCAGTCAGGACAGGGTTCATCAGCCCCAGCATTTT. Amino acids: CASSQDRVHQPQHF.

The genes are TRBV6-2 or TRBV6-3 and TRBJ1-5; tentatively, D is TRBD1 (6 bases). Trimming stripped 5 bases from V and 4 bases from J, with 12 bases between. The V gene's germline CDR1 is MNHEY and CDR2 SVGEGT. This CDR3 has 14 residues. The CDR3 protein is CASSLQGRNQPQHF. As DNA, the CDR3 is TGTGCCAGCAGTCTACAGGGTAGGAATCAGCCCCAGCATTTT.

The chain joins TRBV5-4 to TRBJ2-3, with a possible D match to TRBD1 (8 bases). CDR3 size: 15 residues. Trimming removed 4 bases at V and 5 bases at J, with 17 bases between. CDR1 and CDR2 (germline): SGHNT, YYREEE (reference sequence). In DNA form, the CDR3 reads TGTGCCAGCAGCCTTGTGGACAGGGAGGGAGATACGCAGTATTTT. This codes for CASSLVDREGDTQYF.

The chain recombines TRBV11-3 with TRBJ2-3; TRBD2 aligns across 9 bases. V lost 5 bases and J lost 4; bases outside the gene matches: 7. The germline gives CDR1 SGHNT, CDR2 YENEEA. The CDR3 loop spans 15 amino acids. The CDR3 DNA reads TGTGCCAGCAGCCCGGGGACTAGCAGCGCAGATACGCAGTATTTT. Its translation is CASSPGTSSADTQYF.

V is TRBV7-6 and J is TRBJ2-2, with TRBD2 as a possible D gene (5 bases). The V gene lost 1 base and the J gene lost 0 bases, with 9 bases spanning the gap. Germline CDR1 and CDR2: SGHVS and FNYEAQ. The CDR3 runs to 16 residues. The CDR3 spells CASSLVRVTNTGELFF. CDR3 sequence (DNA): TGTGCCAGCAGCTTAGTGCGGGTAACGAACACCGGGGAGCTGTTTTTT.

The V gene is TRBV4-1, the J gene TRBJ1-1, with D possibly TRBD1 on 6 matching bases. The CDR3 extends over 14 amino acids. The germline V gene has CDR1 MGHRA and CDR2 YSYEKL. V was pared by 1 base and J by 9 bases, with 15 bases between. The CDR3 reads CASSQAVVRDKAFF. The CDR3 coding sequence is TGCGCCAGCAGCCAAGCGGTAGTCCGGGACAAAGCTTTCTTT.

This chain uses TRBV7-2 with TRBJ2-7, with no clear D. Trimming removed 6 bases at V and 1 base at J, with 13 bases between. The CDR3 consists of 14 residues. Germline assignment: CDR1 SGHTA and CDR2 FQGNSA. The CDR3 DNA follows: TGTGCCAGCAGTCCGAAAGGCTTATCCTACGAGCAGTACTTC. Translation: CASSPKGLSYEQYF.

CDR3 sequence (DNA): TGTGCCAACCGACATCCGTACAGAGCAGATACGCAGTATTTT. Translating it yields CANRHPYRADTQYF. V usage is TRBV3-1 (or the pseudogene TRBV3-2) and J usage is TRBJ2-3; D remains unclear. CDR1 and CDR2 from the germline V gene are LGHDT and YNNKEL (reference sequence). Trimming shortened V by 10 bases and J by 4 bases, and 18 bases separated the two germline ends. This CDR3 is 14 amino acids long.

V usage is TRBV5-1 and J usage is TRBJ1-1, with D perhaps matching TRBD1 (6 bases). The CDR3 spans 14 residues. V was pared by 2 bases and J by 3 bases, with 11 bases between. Per the germline V gene, CDR1 is SGHRS and CDR2 is YFSETQ. The CDR3 coding sequence is TGCGCCAGCAGCTTCCGGGGGGCCGACACTGAAGCTTTCTTT. As protein: CASSFRGADTEAFF.